This T cell receptor beta chain comes out of a study of T cells in Graves' hyperthyroidism and ophthalmopathy. What was amplified from RNA transcripts were TCR beta CDR3 regions. A first-round RT-PCR of the TCR CDR3 used the HTBI primer set. TCRdb used MiXCR to reprocess the multiplex PCR reads, holding one entry per CDR3 protein. The sample consists of roughly 740,000 distinct CDR3 sequences, roughly 17% of them appearing once. V was cut by 3 bases and J by 9 bases, with 9 bases left in between. Germline CDR1 and CDR2: MGHRA and YSYEKL. The CDR3 totals 12 residues. The V and J genes are TRBV4-1 and TRBJ1-5; D is perhaps TRBD1 (5 bases). The receptor comes from a man younger than 35 with Graves' hyperthyroidism. Material for sequencing was blood. CDR3 sequence reads: CASSQAGGPQHF. Here the CDR3 DNA reads TGCGCCAGCAGCCAGGCCGGGGGGCCCCAGCATTTT.